This is a list of T cell receptor beta chains from one sample in a study of T cell repertoires in cytomegalovirus infection. TCRdb independently ran MiXCR on the reads; one entry per CDR3 protein. This sample has about 530,000 distinct CDR3 sequences; about 30% occur once, and the top ten carry roughly 13%. The sequencing input was PBMCs. These receptors originate from a human donor in good health (CMV status not recorded). Some clones in this sample may be carry-over from other donors' samples. The CDR3 runs from the conserved cysteine through the conserved F or W. Each record gives: J gene, clone size, D gene, V gene, CDR3 DNA, CDR3 protein. A D gene is named only where the DNA matches it firmly. For some rows the clone size is stated as once, few or many, or as a class when expanded; others skip it.

j_call: TRBJ2-7; clone_size: many; d_call: TRBD2; v_call: TRBV7-2; cdr3_nt: TGTGCCAGCGGGCCCTGGACTAGCGGAGCTTACGAGCAGTACTTC; cdr3_aa: CASGPWTSGAYEQYF
j_call: TRBJ1-2; clone_size: NA; d_call: NA; v_call: TRBV14; cdr3_nt: TGTGCCAGCAGCCAAATCAACGACCGTGGCTACACCTTC; cdr3_aa: CASSQINDRGYTF
j_call: TRBJ1-1; clone_size: NA; d_call: NA; v_call: TRBV28; cdr3_nt: TGTGCCAGCAGTTTACACCCCCGGGGGAACACTGAAGCTTTCTTT; cdr3_aa: CASSLHPRGNTEAFF
j_call: TRBJ2-2; clone_size: NA; d_call: NA; v_call: TRBV6-2/TRBV6-3; cdr3_nt: TGTGCCAGCAGCCCGCCCGTTCACACCGGGGAGCTGTTTTTT; cdr3_aa: CASSPPVHTGELFF
j_call: TRBJ2-3; clone_size: NA; d_call: TRBD2; v_call: TRBV6-2/TRBV6-3; cdr3_nt: TGTGCCAGCAGTCCTAGCGGTTCTAGCACAGATACGCAGTATTTT; cdr3_aa: CASSPSGSSTDTQYF
j_call: TRBJ2-3; clone_size: many; d_call: TRBD2; v_call: TRBV12-5; cdr3_nt: TGTGCTAGTGGTCCTAGCGGGAGTCCAGATACGCAGTATTTT; cdr3_aa: CASGPSGSPDTQYF
j_call: TRBJ1-2; clone_size: many; d_call: NA; v_call: TRBV7-2; cdr3_nt: TGTGCCAGCAGCTATCGAGCCTTATCAGTTCCGGGACGGCAATATGGCTACACCTTC; cdr3_aa: CASSYRALSVPGRQYGYTF
j_call: TRBJ2-4; clone_size: many; d_call: NA; v_call: TRBV7-2; cdr3_nt: TGTGCCAGCAGCTTACGGTCGTCGCGACTTGGATTGTCCAAAAACATTCAGTACTTC; cdr3_aa: CASSLRSSRLGLSKNIQYF
j_call: TRBJ2-1; clone_size: NA; d_call: TRBD2; v_call: TRBV25-1; cdr3_nt: TGTGCCAGCAGTGATAGCGGGAGGCATAATGAGCAGTTCTTC; cdr3_aa: CASSDSGRHNEQFF
j_call: TRBJ1-5; clone_size: NA; d_call: NA; v_call: TRBV4-1; cdr3_nt: TGCGCCAGCAGCCAAAGCGGGACTACCAATCAGCCCCAGCATTTT; cdr3_aa: CASSQSGTTNQPQHF
j_call: TRBJ1-1; clone_size: NA; d_call: NA; v_call: TRBV30; cdr3_nt: TGTGCCACCGATCGGGGGCAAACTGGCACTGAAGCTTTCTTT; cdr3_aa: CATDRGQTGTEAFF
j_call: TRBJ1-6; clone_size: few; d_call: NA; v_call: TRBV6-1; cdr3_nt: TGTGCCAGCAGTCCGACAGTGAGCTCCTATAATTCACCCCTCCACTTT; cdr3_aa: CASSPTVSSYNSPLHF
j_call: TRBJ1-1; clone_size: NA; d_call: NA; v_call: TRBV19; cdr3_nt: TGTGCCAGTAGTATTTCCTACGAAGCTTTCTTT; cdr3_aa: CASSISYEAFF
j_call: TRBJ2-5; clone_size: few; d_call: TRBD2; v_call: TRBV2; cdr3_nt: TGTGCCAGCAGTGGTACTAGCGGGAGGGTACCACAAGAGACCCAGTACTTC; cdr3_aa: CASSGTSGRVPQETQYF